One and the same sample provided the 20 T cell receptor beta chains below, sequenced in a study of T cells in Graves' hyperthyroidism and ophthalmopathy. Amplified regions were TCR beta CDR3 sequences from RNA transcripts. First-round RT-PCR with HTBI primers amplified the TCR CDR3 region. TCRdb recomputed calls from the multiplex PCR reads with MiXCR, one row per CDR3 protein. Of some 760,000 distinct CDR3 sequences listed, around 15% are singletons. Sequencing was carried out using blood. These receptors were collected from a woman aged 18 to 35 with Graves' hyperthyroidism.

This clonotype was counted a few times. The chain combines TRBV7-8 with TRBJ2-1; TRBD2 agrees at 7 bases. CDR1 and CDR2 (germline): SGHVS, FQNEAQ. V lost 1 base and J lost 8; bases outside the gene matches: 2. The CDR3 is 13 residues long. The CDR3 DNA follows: TGTGCCAGCAGCTTAGGGCGGGAGTATGAGCAGTTCTTC. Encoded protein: CASSLGREYEQFF.

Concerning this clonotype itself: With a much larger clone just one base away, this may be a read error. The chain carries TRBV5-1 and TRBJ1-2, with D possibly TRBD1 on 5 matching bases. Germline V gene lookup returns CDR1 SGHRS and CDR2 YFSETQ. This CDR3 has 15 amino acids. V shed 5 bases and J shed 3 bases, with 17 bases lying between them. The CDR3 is CASRPGYRRDYGYTF. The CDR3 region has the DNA TGCGCCAGCAGGCCCGGGTACAGGAGGGACTATGGCTACACCTTC.

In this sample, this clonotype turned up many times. CDR3 loop: CASSPGSYGYTF. The CDR3 nucleotides read TGTGCCAGCAGTCCGGGGTCATATGGCTACACCTTC. The gene calls are TRBV6-1 and TRBJ1-2; no reliable D call. The CDR3 runs 12 residues. Trimming removed 5 bases at V and 5 bases at J, with 9 bases between. Germline CDR1 reads MNHNS; CDR2 reads SASEGT.

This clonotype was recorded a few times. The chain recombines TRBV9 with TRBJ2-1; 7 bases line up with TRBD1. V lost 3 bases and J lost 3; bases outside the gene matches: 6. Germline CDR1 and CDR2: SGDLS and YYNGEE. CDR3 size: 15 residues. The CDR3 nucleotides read TGTGCCAGCAGCGCCCACGGGACAGACTACAATGAGCAGTTCTTC. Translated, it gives CASSAHGTDYNEQFF.

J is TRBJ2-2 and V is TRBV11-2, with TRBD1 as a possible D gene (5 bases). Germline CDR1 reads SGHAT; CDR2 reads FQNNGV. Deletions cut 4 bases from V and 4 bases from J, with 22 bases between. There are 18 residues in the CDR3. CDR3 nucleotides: TGTGCCAGCAGCTCCCCGAGAGAGACAGTTCGCAGCACCGGGGAGCTGTTTTTT. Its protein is CASSSPRETVRSTGELFF.

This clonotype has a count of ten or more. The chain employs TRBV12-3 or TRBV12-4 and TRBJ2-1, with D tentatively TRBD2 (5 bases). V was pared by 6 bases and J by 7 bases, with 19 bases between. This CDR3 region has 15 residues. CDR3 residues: CASSKVGEIANEQFF. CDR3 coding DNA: TGTGCCAGCAGCAAAGTCGGGGAAATCGCGAATGAGCAGTTCTTC.

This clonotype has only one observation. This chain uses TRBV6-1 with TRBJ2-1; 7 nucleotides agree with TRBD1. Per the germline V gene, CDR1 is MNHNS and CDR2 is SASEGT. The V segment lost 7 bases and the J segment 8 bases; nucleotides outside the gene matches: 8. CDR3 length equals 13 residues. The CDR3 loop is CASIATGKYEQFF. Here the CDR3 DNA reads TGTGCCAGCATCGCGACAGGGAAGTATGAGCAGTTCTTC.

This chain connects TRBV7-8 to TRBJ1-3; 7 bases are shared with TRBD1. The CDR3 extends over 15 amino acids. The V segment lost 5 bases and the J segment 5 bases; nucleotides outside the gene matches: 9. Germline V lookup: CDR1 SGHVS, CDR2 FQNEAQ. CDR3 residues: CASSPREGARNTIYF. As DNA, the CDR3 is TGTGCCAGCAGCCCAAGGGAGGGGGCAAGAAACACCATATATTTT.

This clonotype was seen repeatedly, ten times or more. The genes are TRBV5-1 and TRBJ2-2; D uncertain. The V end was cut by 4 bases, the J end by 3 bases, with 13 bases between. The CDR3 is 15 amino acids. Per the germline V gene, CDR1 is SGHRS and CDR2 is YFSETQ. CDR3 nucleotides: TGCGCCAGCAGCGGCGGTGCTTACCACACCGGGGAGCTGTTTTTT. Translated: CASSGGAYHTGELFF.

CDR3 nucleotides: TGTGCCAGCAGTGAAGGTGGCAGGGGGCGCGGAATTTACACCGGGGAGCTGTTTTTT. Translating it yields CASSEGGRGRGIYTGELFF. This rearrangement joins TRBV6-1 to TRBJ2-2; 8 nucleotides align to TRBD1. Germline loops: CDR1 MNHNS, CDR2 SASEGT. V lost 1 base, J lost 3 bases, and 13 bases stayed unmatched. This CDR3 region has 19 residues.

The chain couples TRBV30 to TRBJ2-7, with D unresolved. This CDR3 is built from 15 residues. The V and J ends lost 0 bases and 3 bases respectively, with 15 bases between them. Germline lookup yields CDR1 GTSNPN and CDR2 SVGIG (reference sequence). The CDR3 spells CAWSVVLSHVYEQYF. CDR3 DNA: TGTGCCTGGAGTGTAGTCCTTTCCCACGTCTACGAGCAGTACTTC.

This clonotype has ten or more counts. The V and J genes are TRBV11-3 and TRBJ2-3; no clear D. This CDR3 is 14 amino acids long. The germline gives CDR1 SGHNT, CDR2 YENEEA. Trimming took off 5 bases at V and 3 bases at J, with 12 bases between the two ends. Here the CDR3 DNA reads TGTGCCAGCAGCCGTCGAGAGGAGACAGATACGCAGTATTTT. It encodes CASSRREETDTQYF. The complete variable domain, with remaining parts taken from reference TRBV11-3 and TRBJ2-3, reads EAGVVQSPRYKIIEKKQPVAFWCNPISGHNTLYWYLQNLGQGPELLIRYENEEAVDDSQLPKDRFSAERLKGVDSTLKIQPAELGDSAVYLCASSRREETDTQYFGPGTRLTVL.

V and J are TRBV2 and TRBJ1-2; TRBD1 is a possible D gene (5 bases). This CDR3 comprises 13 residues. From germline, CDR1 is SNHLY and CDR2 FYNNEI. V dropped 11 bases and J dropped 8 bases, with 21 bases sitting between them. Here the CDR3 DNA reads TGTGCCCGGCTGGATTCGCAGGGTTCCGGCTACACCTTC. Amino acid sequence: CARLDSQGSGYTF.

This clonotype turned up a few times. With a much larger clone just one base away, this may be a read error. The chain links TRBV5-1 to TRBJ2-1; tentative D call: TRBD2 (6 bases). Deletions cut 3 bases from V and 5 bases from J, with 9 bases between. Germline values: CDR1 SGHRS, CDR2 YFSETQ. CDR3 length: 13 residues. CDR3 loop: CASSSEGNNEQFF. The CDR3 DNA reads TGCGCCAGCAGCTCGGAGGGAAACAATGAGCAGTTCTTC.

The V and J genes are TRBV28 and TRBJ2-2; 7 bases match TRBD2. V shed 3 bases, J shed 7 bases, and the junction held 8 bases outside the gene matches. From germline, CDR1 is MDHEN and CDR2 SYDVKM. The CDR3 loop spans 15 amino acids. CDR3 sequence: CASSFELARDGELFF. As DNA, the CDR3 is TGTGCCAGCAGTTTTGAACTAGCGAGAGACGGGGAGCTGTTTTTT.

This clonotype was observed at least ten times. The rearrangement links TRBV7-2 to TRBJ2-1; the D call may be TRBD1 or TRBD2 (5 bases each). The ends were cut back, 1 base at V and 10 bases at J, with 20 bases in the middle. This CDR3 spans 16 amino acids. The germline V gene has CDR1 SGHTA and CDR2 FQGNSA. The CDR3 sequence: CASSLVSGTRPFEQFF. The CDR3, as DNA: TGTGCCAGCAGCTTAGTTTCCGGGACGCGTCCCTTCGAGCAGTTCTTC.

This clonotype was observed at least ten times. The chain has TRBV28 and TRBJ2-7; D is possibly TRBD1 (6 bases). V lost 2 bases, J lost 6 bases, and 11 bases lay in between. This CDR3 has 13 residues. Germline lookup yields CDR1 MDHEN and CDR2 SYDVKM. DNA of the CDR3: TGTGCCAGCAGTTTAAGGACAGTACGCGAGCAGTACTTC. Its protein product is CASSLRTVREQYF. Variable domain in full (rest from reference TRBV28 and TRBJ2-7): DVKVTQSSRYLVKRTGEKVFLECVQDMDHENMFWYRQDPGLGLRLIYFSYDVKMKEKGDIPEGYSVSREKKERFSLILESASTNQTSMYLCASSLRTVREQYFGPGTRLTVT.

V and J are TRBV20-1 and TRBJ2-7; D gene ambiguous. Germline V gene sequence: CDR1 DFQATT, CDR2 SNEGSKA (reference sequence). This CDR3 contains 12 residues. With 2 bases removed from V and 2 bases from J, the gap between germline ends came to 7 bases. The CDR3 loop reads CSARSDTYEQYF. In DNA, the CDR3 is TGCAGTGCTAGATCTGATACCTACGAGCAGTACTTC.

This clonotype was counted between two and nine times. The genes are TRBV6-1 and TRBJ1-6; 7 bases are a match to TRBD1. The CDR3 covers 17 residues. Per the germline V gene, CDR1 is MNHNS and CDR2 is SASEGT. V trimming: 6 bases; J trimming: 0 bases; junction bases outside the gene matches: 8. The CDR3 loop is CASRGEQGSSYNSPLHF. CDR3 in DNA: TGTGCCAGCAGGGGAGAACAGGGGAGCTCCTATAATTCACCCCTCCACTTT.

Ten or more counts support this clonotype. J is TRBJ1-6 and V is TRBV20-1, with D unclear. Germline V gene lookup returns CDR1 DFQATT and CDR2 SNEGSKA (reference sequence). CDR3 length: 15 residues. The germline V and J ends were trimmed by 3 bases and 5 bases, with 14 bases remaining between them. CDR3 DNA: TGCAGTGCTAGGCCAATTGGGGTTGATAATTCACCCCTCCACTTT. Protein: CSARPIGVDNSPLHF.